Listed here is a single T cell receptor (beta chain). The ends were cut back, 2 bases at V and 4 bases at J, with 15 bases in the middle. Germline CDR1 and CDR2: SGHVS and FNYEAQ. This CDR3 comprises 16 residues. TCRdb keeps only in-frame clones here, not all; method: immunoSEQ multiplex PCR. The sample carries 200,000 to 250,000 clones, around 94% recorded once. The sample originates from a study of T cell responses to AZD1222 COVID-19 vaccine. The sequence came from an adult who received the MenACWY meningococcal vaccine as a control. This sample comprised peripheral blood, obtained 28 days after the second dose of the MenACWY control vaccine. V gene TRBV7-6 combines with J gene TRBJ1-5; D unclear. CDR3 sequence reads: CASSLLGREGNQPQHF. CDR3 DNA sequence: TGTGCCAGCAGCTTACTTGGGAGGGAAGGAAATCAGCCCCAGCATTTT. The variable domain in full, with the rest retrieved from reference TRBV7-6 and TRBJ1-5, is GAGVSQSPRYKVTKRGQDVALRCDPISGHVSLYWYRQALGQGPEFLTYFNYEAQQDKSGLPNDRFSAERPEGSISTLTIQRTEQRDSAMYRCASSLLGREGNQPQHFGDGTRLSIL.